This T cell receptor (beta chain) was captured in a study of early T cells in non-severe SARS-CoV-2 infection. Study-level findings and limits: VDJdb matching, biased toward anti-spike CD8 responses, missed private and CD4 specificities.

This clonotype was seen only a few times. Its antigen is unidentified. Trimming left V 5 bases short and J 3 bases short, with 4 bases between. This CDR3 has 11 amino acids. The germline CDR1 and CDR2 sequences are SNHLY and FYNNEI. Separate cDNA molecules each had unique molecular identifiers attached to them. TCRdb called the 5' RACE reads again in MiXCR, with one record for every CDR3 protein. The sample includes about 59,000 distinct CDR3 sequences, over 10% of them seen just once. The clonotype was recovered from an adult who was a healthcare worker with PCR-confirmed SARS-CoV-2 infection or an uninfected control (not recorded which). The gene calls are TRBV2 and TRBJ1-1, with no clear D. Sample: whole blood, taken at baseline. The CDR3 loop reads CASSYDTEAFF. As DNA, the CDR3 is TGTGCCAGCAGTTACGACACTGAAGCTTTCTTT.